The 21 T cell receptor beta chains reported below all come from one sample, sequenced in a study of T cells in Graves' hyperthyroidism and ophthalmopathy. The CDR3 regions of TCR beta were amplified from RNA transcripts. The TCR CDR3 first-round RT-PCR relied on the HTBI primer set. One entry per CDR3 protein, called by TCRdb with MiXCR from the multiplex PCR reads. The table shows a few hundred thousand distinct CDR3 sequences, with approximately 15% occurring only once. The sequenced sample was blood. Every receptor here comes from a woman between 25 and 40 years old with Graves' hyperthyroidism.

This clonotype was seen many times. V is TRBV5-1 and J is TRBJ2-1; 11 bases map to TRBD2. Germline V lookup: CDR1 SGHRS, CDR2 YFSETQ. V lost 7 bases and J lost 4; bases outside the gene matches: 7. The CDR3 covers 15 residues. CDR3 residues: CASGLAGGGYNEQFF. The CDR3 DNA is TGCGCCAGCGGGCTAGCGGGAGGTGGGTACAATGAGCAGTTCTTC.

In its sample, this clonotype was seen once. The V and J genes are TRBV2 and TRBJ2-2; possible D gene TRBD1, 5 bases. Germline loops: CDR1 SNHLY, CDR2 FYNNEI. V was pared by 8 bases and J by 5 bases, with 24 bases between. The CDR3 contains 17 residues. The chain's CDR3 is CASARGKDSRRTGELFF. CDR3 nucleotides: TGTGCCAGCGCCCGAGGAAAAGACAGTCGGCGGACCGGGGAGCTGTTTTTT.

The chain is built from TRBV7-2 and TRBJ2-3, with unresolved D. Germline values: CDR1 SGHTA, CDR2 FQGNSA. V lost 4 bases and J 0 bases, leaving 8 bases between the germline ends. The CDR3 contains 14 residues. CDR3 sequence: CASSSTLSTDTQYF. CDR3 bases: TGTGCCAGCAGCTCCACCCTTAGCACAGATACGCAGTATTTT.

This clonotype was detected many times. The chain joins TRBV6-1 to TRBJ2-1, with D possibly called TRBD1 or TRBD2 (5 bases each). Germline V gene data show CDR1 as MNHNS and CDR2 as SASEGT. Trimming removed 5 bases from V and 9 bases from J, with 17 bases in between. The CDR3 loop spans 14 amino acids. The CDR3 DNA reads TGTGCCAGCAGTCAAGAGGTTGGGGACGGTGAGCAGTTCTTC. The encoded protein is CASSQEVGDGEQFF.

This clonotype was found many times. V is TRBV7-6 and J is TRBJ2-7, with 15 nucleotides matching TRBD2. The CDR3 length is 19 residues. CDR1 and CDR2 from the germline V gene are SGHVS and FNYEAQ. After removal of 2 bases from V and 3 bases from J, the junction contained 11 bases not matched to a gene. The CDR3 DNA follows: TGTGCCAGCAGCTTATATCAGGGACTAGCGGGAGGCGATTTCTACGAGCAGTACTTC. The encoded protein is CASSLYQGLAGGDFYEQYF.

This chain joins TRBV27 and TRBJ2-2; TRBD2 matches 8 bases. This CDR3 comprises 17 residues. Trimming removed 5 bases from V and 4 bases from J; junction bases left unmatched: 12. Per germline, CDR1 MNHEY and CDR2 SMNVEV (reference sequence). DNA of the CDR3: TGTGCCAGCAGTATCCGCGGGACTAGAATGGTCACCGGGGAGCTGTTTTTT. This sequence encodes CASSIRGTRMVTGELFF.

This clonotype occurred many times. The chain combines TRBV24-1 with TRBJ2-6; 9 nucleotides agree with TRBD1. V trimming: 2 bases; J trimming: 2 bases; junction bases outside the gene matches: 0. The V gene's germline CDR1 is KGHDR and CDR2 SFDVKD. The CDR3 totals 16 residues. CDR3 DNA: TGTGCCACCAGTGATTGGACAGGGGCTGGGGCCAACGTCCTGACTTTC. Protein sequence: CATSDWTGAGANVLTF.

This clonotype came up many times. The CDR3 DNA reads as TGTGCCAGCAGTTCGGGGGACAGGAACACTGAAGCTTTCTTT. Its protein product is CASSSGDRNTEAFF. The chain uses TRBV27 and TRBJ1-1, with TRBD1 matching 7 bases. The V and J ends lost 4 bases and 1 base, in that order; junction bases with no gene match: 3. The CDR3 length is 14 residues. Germline-derived CDR1 and CDR2 are MNHEY and SMNVEV (reference sequence).

The chain is built from TRBV11-2 and TRBJ1-2; D not certain. V gave up 4 bases and J gave up 4 bases, with 13 bases separating them. The CDR3 sequence is 14 residues long. CDR1 SGHAT and CDR2 FQNNGV come from the germline V gene. The CDR3 DNA reads TGTGCCAGCAGCTCCCGGGAAACGGCCTATGGCTACACCTTC. The encoded protein is CASSSRETAYGYTF.

This clonotype was seen ten or more times. The chain carries TRBV28 and TRBJ2-3, with D possibly matching TRBD1 (6 bases). Germline V gives CDR1 MDHEN, CDR2 SYDVKM. Between the trimmed V and J ends, which lost 5 bases and 2 bases, there was a span of 20 bases. The CDR3 is 17 amino acids. The CDR3 sequence is CASSSYGRDKATDTQYF. CDR3 DNA: TGTGCCAGCAGTAGCTACGGCCGGGACAAAGCCACAGATACGCAGTATTTT.

The V call is TRBV18, the J call TRBJ2-7, with 12 bases that match TRBD2. Germline V gene data show CDR1 as KGHSH and CDR2 as LQKENI. V lost 5 bases to trimming and J lost 4 bases; unmatched junction nucleotides: 6. This CDR3 is 15 amino acids long. The CDR3 here is CASSTWTSGEYEQYF. The CDR3 DNA sequence: TGTGCCAGCTCAACATGGACTAGCGGGGAATACGAGCAGTACTTC.

This clonotype was seen only a few times. The J gene is TRBJ1-6, the V gene TRBV6-1; perhaps TRBD1 as D (6 bases). V lost 6 bases and J lost 7, with 13 bases in between. The length of the CDR3 is 14 residues. Germline V gene sequence: CDR1 MNHNS, CDR2 SASEGT. The chain's CDR3 is CASSRGRSNSPLHF. The CDR3, as DNA: TGTGCCAGCAGCAGGGGTCGGTCGAATTCACCCCTCCACTTT.

Ten or more counts support this clonotype. V gene TRBV27 combines with J gene TRBJ2-3; D uncertain. Trimming stripped 2 bases from V and 6 bases from J, with 9 bases between. Looked up from germline, CDR1 is MNHEY and CDR2 is SMNVEV (reference sequence). This CDR3 comprises 13 residues. The CDR3 region is CASSLKASDTQYF. DNA for the CDR3: TGTGCCAGCAGTTTAAAAGCCTCGGATACGCAGTATTTT.

This clonotype was counted at least ten times. The chain carries TRBV30 and TRBJ2-6, with 8 bases identical to TRBD1. CDR1 and CDR2 from the germline V gene are GTSNPN and SVGIG (reference sequence). The CDR3 has 15 amino acids. The V gene end was trimmed by 2 bases and the J gene end by 4 bases; junction bases not matched to a gene: 4. The CDR3 here is CAWSSRGRGANVLTF. CDR3 DNA: TGTGCCTGGAGTAGCAGGGGGCGAGGGGCCAACGTCCTGACTTTC.

To note about this clonotype: Being one base from a much bigger clone, this may be a read error. The chain carries TRBV27 and TRBJ2-2, with 9 bases matching TRBD1. The length of the CDR3 is 15 residues. In germline, CDR1 is MNHEY, CDR2 SMNVEV (reference sequence). The chain's CDR3 is CASSKTGGKFGEPFF. The CDR3 nucleotides are TGTGCCAGCAGTAAAACAGGGGGCAAATTCGGGGAGCCGTTTTTT.

This clonotype was picked up a small number of times. The chain recombines TRBV6-2 or TRBV6-3 with TRBJ1-2, with 9 bases identical to TRBD1. Germline lookup yields CDR1 MNHEY and CDR2 SVGEGT. The CDR3 loop spans 17 amino acids. J lost 6 bases, V lost 6 bases, and 17 bases had no gene match. CDR3 sequence (DNA): TGTGCCAGCAGGGGCACCGGGACAGGGACGGGGCTTGATGGCTACACCTTC. Protein product: CASRGTGTGTGLDGYTF.

The chain couples TRBV27 to TRBJ2-1, with TRBD2 matching over 14 bases. In germline, CDR1 is MNHEY, CDR2 SMNVEV (reference sequence). The ends lost 8 bases at V and 7 bases at J; junction bases unmatched: 7. This CDR3 is built from 15 residues. CDR3: CASGAGTSGRNEQFF. The CDR3 DNA follows: TGTGCCAGCGGAGCCGGGACTAGCGGGAGAAATGAGCAGTTCTTC.

This clonotype was counted a few times. The chain uses TRBV7-8 and TRBJ2-3; 8 bases are shared with TRBD2. Germline CDR1 is SGHVS and CDR2 is FQNEAQ. The CDR3 length is 17 residues. V was pared by 1 base and J by 3 bases, with 9 bases of the junction left unmatched. Here the CDR3 reads CASSLGGLATQTDTQYF. The CDR3 region has the DNA TGTGCCAGCAGCTTAGGCGGACTAGCCACACAGACAGATACGCAGTATTTT.

The CDR3 DNA sequence: TGTGCCAGCAGCACCCATGGCCAGGGGGCTAGCAATCAGCCCCAGCATTTT. This gives the protein CASSTHGQGASNQPQHF. This rearrangement joins TRBV6-1 to TRBJ1-5, with TRBD1 matching 8 bases. V was pared by 6 bases and J by 0 bases, with 10 bases of the junction left unmatched. This CDR3 has 17 amino acids. CDR1 is MNHNS and CDR2 is SASEGT in the germline V gene.

In this sample, this clonotype turned up many times. The V call is TRBV11-2, the J call TRBJ2-3; D ambiguous. Germline V gene data show CDR1 as SGHAT and CDR2 as FQNNGV. V shed 0 bases and J shed 3 bases, with 10 bases lying between them. The length of the CDR3 is 15 residues. Written as DNA, the CDR3 is TGTGCCAGCAGCTTAGATGGGAAGCGAACAGATACGCAGTATTTT. Translation gives CASSLDGKRTDTQYF.

This clonotype occurred many times. This chain links TRBV6-1 with TRBJ2-5; TRBD2 matches at 8 bases. Germline CDR1 MNHNS, CDR2 SASEGT. With V trimmed by 7 bases and J by 4 bases, 8 bases remained unmatched. This CDR3 is 14 amino acids long. The CDR3 is CASTGTGGTETQYF. The DNA for the CDR3 is TGTGCCAGCACCGGGACGGGGGGGACAGAGACCCAGTACTTC.